The 17 T cell receptor beta chains presented below share a single source sample, sequenced in a study of beta chain features in type 1 diabetes. Study-wide points: Significant though moderate, a shortening of TCRB CDR3s appeared in all four CD4+ subsets of Type 1 diabetes patients.

All of the isolated RNA was reverse transcribed, so expressed TCRB transcripts were sequenced. The table came from immunoSEQ multiplex PCR; TCRdb's copy has only in-frame clones and leaves some out. Found here are 300,000 to 450,000 clones, over 10% of them singletons; the top ten hold 0.008% to 0.011%. Antigens for these TCRs are unknown. Source material: naive CD4+ T cells from blood. The receptor set was obtained from a woman aged 18-29 years with type 1 diabetes.

V gene TRBV14 combines with J gene TRBJ2-7; 7 bases line up with TRBD1. After removal of 1 base from V and 3 bases from J, the junction contained 9 bases not matched to a gene. The CDR3 totals 16 residues. Germline loops: CDR1 SGHDN, CDR2 FVKESK. CDR3 bases: TGTGCCAGCAGCCAAGCGGACAGGCTGGTGGACTACGAGCAGTACTTC. This sequence encodes CASSQADRLVDYEQYF.

The table lists this clone with a few counts. The rearrangement uses TRBV5-4 and TRBJ2-5; tentatively, D is TRBD1 (6 bases). This CDR3 has 14 amino acids. V dropped 2 bases and J dropped 7 bases, with 15 bases sitting between them. Germline V gene sequence: CDR1 SGHNT, CDR2 YYREEE (reference sequence). The DNA for the CDR3 is TGTGCCAGCAGCTTTTTTTCAGAGACAGGGACCCAGTACTTC. Translated: CASSFFSETGTQYF.

The J gene is TRBJ2-7, the V gene TRBV6-5, with D hard to call. There are 15 residues in the CDR3. Germline V CDR1 and CDR2: MNHEY, SVGAGI. Trimming removed 0 bases at V and 0 bases at J, with 9 bases between. The CDR3 loop is CASSYSQVGSYEQYF. CDR3 nucleotide sequence: TGTGCCAGCAGTTACTCGCAGGTCGGCTCCTACGAGCAGTACTTC.

This clone was observed a handful of times. The chain joins TRBV19 to TRBJ1-3; D remains unclear. Germline assignment: CDR1 LNHDA and CDR2 SQIVND (reference sequence). Trimming took off 8 bases at V and 2 bases at J, with 10 bases between the two ends. This CDR3 has 13 amino acids. CDR3 sequence: CASYRSPGNTIYF. The CDR3 coding sequence is TGTGCCAGTTATCGGAGCCCTGGAAACACCATATATTTT.

The chain has TRBV28 and TRBJ2-7; 11 bases fit TRBD1. CDR1 is MDHEN and CDR2 is SYDVKM in the germline V gene. V lost 6 bases, J lost 2 bases, and 15 bases stayed unmatched. This CDR3 has 18 amino acids. The CDR3 nucleotides are TGTGCCAGCAGCCCACGTCCTGTCGGACAGGGGGCTCCCTACGAGCAGTACTTC. Translated: CASSPRPVGQGAPYEQYF.

This clone was detected a few times. The chain joins TRBV28 to TRBJ2-4; D not certain. This CDR3 is built from 15 residues. Trimming shortened V by 2 bases and J by 1 base, and 9 bases separated the two germline ends. Per germline, CDR1 MDHEN and CDR2 SYDVKM. The DNA of the CDR3 is TGTGCCAGCAGTTTAAAAGCGCTGGCCAAAAACATTCAGTACTTC. It specifies CASSLKALAKNIQYF.

A few counts support this clone. V usage is TRBV9 and J usage is TRBJ1-5; 7 positions match TRBD1. The CDR3 is made up of 14 amino acids. Trimming cost V 0 bases and J 6 bases; bases outside gene matches: 3. In germline, CDR1 is SGDLS, CDR2 YYNGEE. CDR3 region: CASSVGQGSQPQHF. The CDR3 DNA sequence: TGTGCCAGCAGCGTAGGACAGGGTAGTCAGCCCCAGCATTTT.

V is TRBV28 and J is TRBJ2-1; TRBD2 aligns across 8 bases. The J segment lost 4 bases and the V segment lost 8 bases, leaving 7 bases of the junction unmatched. Germline V lookup: CDR1 MDHEN, CDR2 SYDVKM. This CDR3 spans 14 amino acids. CDR3 coding DNA: TGTGCCAGCGGTACGGCTAGCGGGTACAATGAGCAGTTCTTC. Amino acid sequence: CASGTASGYNEQFF.

This clone was observed a few times. This chain joins TRBV14 and TRBJ2-2; TRBD1 might be the D (5 bases). Trimming stripped 6 bases from V and 1 base from J, with 9 bases between. This CDR3 has 14 amino acids. Germline V lookup: CDR1 SGHDN, CDR2 FVKESK. The CDR3 region has the DNA TGTGCCAGCAGACCTGGACAGAACACCGGGGAGCTGTTTTTT. It codes for CASRPGQNTGELFF.

This clone was counted between two and nine times. The genes are TRBV5-1 and TRBJ2-5; 8 bases map to TRBD2. Germline-derived CDR1 and CDR2 are SGHRS and YFSETQ. The trim removed 4 bases at V and 5 bases at J, leaving 10 bases unmatched. This CDR3 has 15 residues. The CDR3 is CASSTLAGQRETQYF. In DNA, the CDR3 is TGCGCCAGCAGCACTCTAGCGGGCCAGCGGGAGACCCAGTACTTC.

This clone has just a few counts. The chain combines TRBV29-1 with TRBJ2-1; D gene uncertain. The germline CDR1 and CDR2 sequences are SQVTM and ANQGSEA. This CDR3 is 13 amino acids long. The germline V and J ends were trimmed by 0 bases and 0 bases, with 3 bases remaining between them. CDR3 bases: TGCAGCGTTGAAGATAGCTCCTACAATGAGCAGTTCTTC. Protein: CSVEDSSYNEQFF.

V gene TRBV6-5 combines with J gene TRBJ2-3; 9 positions match TRBD2. The trim removed 8 bases at V and 5 bases at J, leaving 11 bases unmatched. CDR1 and CDR2 (germline): MNHEY, SVGAGI. The CDR3 runs to 15 residues. CDR3 bases: TGTGCCAGCGCGCAAAGCGGGGGGCTAGGAGATACGCAGTATTTT. It yields the protein CASAQSGGLGDTQYF.

This clone was observed a handful of times. This chain links TRBV11-2 with TRBJ2-7, with a tentative D call TRBD1 (5 bases). Trimming left V 6 bases short and J 0 bases short, with 21 bases between. The germline gives CDR1 SGHAT, CDR2 FQNNGV. The CDR3 consists of 17 residues. The chain's CDR3 is CASSKLRGSASSYEQYF. The CDR3 region has the DNA TGTGCCAGCAGTAAGCTAAGGGGAAGTGCGAGCTCCTACGAGCAGTACTTC.

The V gene is TRBV4-3, the J gene TRBJ2-3; 8 bases are shared with TRBD1. Looked up from germline, CDR1 is LGHNA and CDR2 is YSLEER. There are 16 residues in the CDR3. V shed 1 base, J shed 3 bases, and the junction held 6 bases outside the gene matches. The CDR3 loop reads CASSQGTGGKTDTQYF. The CDR3 coding sequence is TGCGCCAGCAGCCAAGGAACAGGGGGGAAGACAGATACGCAGTATTTT.

The chain uses TRBV27 and TRBJ2-1, with 8 bases matching TRBD2. CDR1 is MNHEY and CDR2 is SMNVEV in the germline V gene (reference sequence). This CDR3 region has 16 residues. V lost 6 bases and J lost 0; bases outside the gene matches: 7. The CDR3 DNA follows: TGTGCCAGCAGCCCGATCGGGGGGGCCTCCTACAATGAGCAGTTCTTC. The encoded protein is CASSPIGGASYNEQFF.

This clone has only a few counts. The rearrangement links TRBV30 to TRBJ1-2; D might be TRBD1 (6 bases). The CDR3 length is 13 residues. Germline CDR1 and CDR2: GTSNPN and SVGIG (reference sequence). As DNA, the CDR3 is TGTGCTTACAGGGAACTCTCGACATATGGCTACACCTTC. Translating gives CAYRELSTYGYTF.

This clone was detected a few times. This chain connects TRBV18 to TRBJ2-5, with D tentatively TRBD1 (5 bases). Germline V gene data show CDR1 as KGHSH and CDR2 as LQKENI. V gave up 1 base and J gave up 2 bases, with 8 bases separating them. CDR3 length: 14 residues. CDR3 sequence reads: CASSPLSGQETQYF. The DNA for the CDR3 is TGTGCCAGCTCACCACTGTCAGGGCAAGAGACCCAGTACTTC.